Listed here is a single TCR beta chain. Its antigen is still unknown. There are no base qualities to consult, and no much larger clone falls within one base. This specimen includes other DNA sequences encoding the same CDR3. CDR1 and CDR2, looked up from the germline V gene (reference sequence), are LNHDA and SQIVND. The V end loses 3 bases and the J end loses 1 base, and a stretch of 9 bases separates them. Including the terminal cysteine and phenylalanine, the CDR3 comprises 14 residues. Kept here is only the CDR3 DNA, which spans 42 bases and is read in frame from base 1. The immunoSEQ assay at survey resolution was applied to genomic DNA for sequencing of TCRbeta rearrangements. In the paper's pipeline: In the TCR sequencing data, the lowest productive clonotype frequency that could be detected was 2.59 x 10-5. Only productive TCRbeta rearrangements, meaning sequences that were complete and in-frame, were kept for the analyses. Sample clonality was computed as Simpson clonality in the immunoSEQ Analyzer version 3.0. Clones were categorized by frequency as very rare, small, medium, large (1-20%) or hyperexpanded (>20%). Generation probabilities were estimated with OLGA 1.2.3, V-gene circos plots were made with VDJtools, specificities were searched in VDJdb, and CDR3 motifs were identified with GLIPH. The immuneACCESS repertoire file appears here via TCRdb, limited to in-frame rearrangements. These files lack a portion of the clones; in checked studies, under half of the deficit traces to unresolved V genes, and the cause of the others is not known. Clone size and the V and J calls come from that table; the DNA yielded D and trimming. The sample includes about 48,000 clones, with 55% to 75% observed a single time. The ten largest clones take up 1.5% of the sample.

The healthy control group was made up of 30 to 45 blood donors, and the Finnish Red Cross blood service supplied their buffy coats. All TCR-sequenced material derived from peripheral blood: patient blood samples and healthy donor buffy coats. Peripheral blood mononuclear cells were isolated by Ficoll-Hypaque gradient centrifugation. For the healthy controls, CD4+ cells were obtained from buffy coats by magnetic purification. The Gentra Puregene Cell and Tissue kit was used for genomic DNA extraction, and quantification was performed on a Qubit 2.0 fluorometer. This specimen comes from a study of STAT5B mutations in CD4+ large granular lymphocyte leukemia (dated by TCRdb to between 2021 and 2023). For context, the study as a whole: Among healthy controls, the CDR3 'QG' motif was associated with a particular HLA allele. The TCRbeta repertoires of CD4+ T-cell large granular lymphocyte leukemia patients were compared with the TCRbeta repertoires of healthy blood donors. Flow cytometry on FACSCanto II or FACSVerse confirmed that purified fractions exceeded 95% purity among lymphocytes. Paper-wide results and their limitations: Data were not HLA-matched; higher clonality in CD4+ versus CD8+ T-LGLL could reflect the relatively small sample size. Each patient's main leukemic clonotypes were private, but less than 30% of these clonotypes showed up at low frequency in the non-leukemic repertoires of other patients. Enrichment of TRBV06-family usage was observed among the top patient clones (8/27) relative to healthy controls (2/35). CD4-sorted patient repertoires appeared more clonal than healthy CD4+ repertoires, and this difference persisted after removing the putative leukemic clones.

This TCR derives from a human donor in good health. Recombination connected TRBV19 to TRBJ2-5; confidence is insufficient to name the D gene. The source material was CD4+ T cells from blood buffy coats. This receptor carries the CDR3 CASSIRPAQETQYF. The bases are TGTGCCAGTAGTATTCGGCCAGCCCAAGAGACCCAGTACTTC.